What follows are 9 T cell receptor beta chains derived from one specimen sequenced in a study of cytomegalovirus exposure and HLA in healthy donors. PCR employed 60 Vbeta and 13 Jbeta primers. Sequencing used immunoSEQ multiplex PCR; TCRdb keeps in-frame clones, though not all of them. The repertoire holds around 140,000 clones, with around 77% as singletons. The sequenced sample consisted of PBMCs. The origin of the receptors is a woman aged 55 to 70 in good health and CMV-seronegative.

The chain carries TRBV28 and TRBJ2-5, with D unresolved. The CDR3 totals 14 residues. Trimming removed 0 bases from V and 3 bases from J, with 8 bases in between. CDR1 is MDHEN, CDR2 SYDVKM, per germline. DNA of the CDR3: TGTGCCAGCAGTTTATGGGGCAGAAAAGAGACCCAGTACTTC. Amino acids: CASSLWGRKETQYF.

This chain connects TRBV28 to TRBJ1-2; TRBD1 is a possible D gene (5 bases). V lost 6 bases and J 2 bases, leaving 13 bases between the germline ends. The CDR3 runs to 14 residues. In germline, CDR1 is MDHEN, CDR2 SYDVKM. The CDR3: CASSRGGRNYGYTF. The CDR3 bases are TGTGCCAGCAGCCGGGGGGGGAGGAACTATGGCTACACCTTC.

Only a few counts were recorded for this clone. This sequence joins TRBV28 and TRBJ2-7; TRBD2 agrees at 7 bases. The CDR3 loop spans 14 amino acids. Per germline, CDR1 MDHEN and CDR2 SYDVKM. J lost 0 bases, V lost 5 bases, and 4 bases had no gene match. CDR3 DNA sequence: TGTGCCAGCAGTCGATGGGGGGGCTCCTACGAGCAGTACTTC. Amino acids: CASSRWGGSYEQYF.

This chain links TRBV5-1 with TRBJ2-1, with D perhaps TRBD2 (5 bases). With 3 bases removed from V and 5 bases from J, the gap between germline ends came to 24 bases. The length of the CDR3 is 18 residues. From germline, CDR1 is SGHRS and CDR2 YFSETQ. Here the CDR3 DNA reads TGCGCCAGCAGCTCGGGAAGGAACCGAGGCGGCACAGACAATGAGCAGTTCTTC. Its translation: CASSSGRNRGGTDNEQFF.

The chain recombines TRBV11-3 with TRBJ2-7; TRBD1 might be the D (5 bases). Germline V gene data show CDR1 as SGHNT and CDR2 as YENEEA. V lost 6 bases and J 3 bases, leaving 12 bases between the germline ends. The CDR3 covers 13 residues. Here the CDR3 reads CASSQNRNYEQYF. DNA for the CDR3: TGTGCCAGCAGTCAGAACAGGAACTACGAGCAGTACTTC.

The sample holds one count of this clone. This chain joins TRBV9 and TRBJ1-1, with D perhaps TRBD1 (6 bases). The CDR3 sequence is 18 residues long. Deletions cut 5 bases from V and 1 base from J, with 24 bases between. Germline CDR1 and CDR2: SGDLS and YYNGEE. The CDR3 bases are TGTGCCAGCAGTCGTCTCGGGGGGGCAGGTAAAGCGAACACTGAAGCTTTCTTT. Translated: CASSRLGGAGKANTEAFF.

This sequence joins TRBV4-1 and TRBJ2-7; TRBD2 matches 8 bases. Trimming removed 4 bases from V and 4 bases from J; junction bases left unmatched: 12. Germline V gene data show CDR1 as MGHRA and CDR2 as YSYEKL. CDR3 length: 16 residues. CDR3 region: CASSLSNFAGGYEQYF. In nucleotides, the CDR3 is TGCGCCAGCAGCCTCTCGAATTTCGCGGGGGGATACGAGCAGTACTTC.

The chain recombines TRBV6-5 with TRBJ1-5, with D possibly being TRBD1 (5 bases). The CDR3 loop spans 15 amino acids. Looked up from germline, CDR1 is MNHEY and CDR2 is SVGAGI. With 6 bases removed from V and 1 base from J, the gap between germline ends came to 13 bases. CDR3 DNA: TGTGCCAGCAGAAGCGATGGGGCAAGCAATCAGCCCCAGCATTTT. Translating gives CASRSDGASNQPQHF.

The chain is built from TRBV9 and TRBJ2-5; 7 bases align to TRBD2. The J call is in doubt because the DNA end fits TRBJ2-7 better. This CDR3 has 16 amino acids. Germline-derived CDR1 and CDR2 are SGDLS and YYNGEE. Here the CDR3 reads CASSVGPSFLAAEQYF. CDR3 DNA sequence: TGTGCCAGCAGCGTAGGACCGTCCTTCCTAGCGGCCGAGCAGTACTTC.